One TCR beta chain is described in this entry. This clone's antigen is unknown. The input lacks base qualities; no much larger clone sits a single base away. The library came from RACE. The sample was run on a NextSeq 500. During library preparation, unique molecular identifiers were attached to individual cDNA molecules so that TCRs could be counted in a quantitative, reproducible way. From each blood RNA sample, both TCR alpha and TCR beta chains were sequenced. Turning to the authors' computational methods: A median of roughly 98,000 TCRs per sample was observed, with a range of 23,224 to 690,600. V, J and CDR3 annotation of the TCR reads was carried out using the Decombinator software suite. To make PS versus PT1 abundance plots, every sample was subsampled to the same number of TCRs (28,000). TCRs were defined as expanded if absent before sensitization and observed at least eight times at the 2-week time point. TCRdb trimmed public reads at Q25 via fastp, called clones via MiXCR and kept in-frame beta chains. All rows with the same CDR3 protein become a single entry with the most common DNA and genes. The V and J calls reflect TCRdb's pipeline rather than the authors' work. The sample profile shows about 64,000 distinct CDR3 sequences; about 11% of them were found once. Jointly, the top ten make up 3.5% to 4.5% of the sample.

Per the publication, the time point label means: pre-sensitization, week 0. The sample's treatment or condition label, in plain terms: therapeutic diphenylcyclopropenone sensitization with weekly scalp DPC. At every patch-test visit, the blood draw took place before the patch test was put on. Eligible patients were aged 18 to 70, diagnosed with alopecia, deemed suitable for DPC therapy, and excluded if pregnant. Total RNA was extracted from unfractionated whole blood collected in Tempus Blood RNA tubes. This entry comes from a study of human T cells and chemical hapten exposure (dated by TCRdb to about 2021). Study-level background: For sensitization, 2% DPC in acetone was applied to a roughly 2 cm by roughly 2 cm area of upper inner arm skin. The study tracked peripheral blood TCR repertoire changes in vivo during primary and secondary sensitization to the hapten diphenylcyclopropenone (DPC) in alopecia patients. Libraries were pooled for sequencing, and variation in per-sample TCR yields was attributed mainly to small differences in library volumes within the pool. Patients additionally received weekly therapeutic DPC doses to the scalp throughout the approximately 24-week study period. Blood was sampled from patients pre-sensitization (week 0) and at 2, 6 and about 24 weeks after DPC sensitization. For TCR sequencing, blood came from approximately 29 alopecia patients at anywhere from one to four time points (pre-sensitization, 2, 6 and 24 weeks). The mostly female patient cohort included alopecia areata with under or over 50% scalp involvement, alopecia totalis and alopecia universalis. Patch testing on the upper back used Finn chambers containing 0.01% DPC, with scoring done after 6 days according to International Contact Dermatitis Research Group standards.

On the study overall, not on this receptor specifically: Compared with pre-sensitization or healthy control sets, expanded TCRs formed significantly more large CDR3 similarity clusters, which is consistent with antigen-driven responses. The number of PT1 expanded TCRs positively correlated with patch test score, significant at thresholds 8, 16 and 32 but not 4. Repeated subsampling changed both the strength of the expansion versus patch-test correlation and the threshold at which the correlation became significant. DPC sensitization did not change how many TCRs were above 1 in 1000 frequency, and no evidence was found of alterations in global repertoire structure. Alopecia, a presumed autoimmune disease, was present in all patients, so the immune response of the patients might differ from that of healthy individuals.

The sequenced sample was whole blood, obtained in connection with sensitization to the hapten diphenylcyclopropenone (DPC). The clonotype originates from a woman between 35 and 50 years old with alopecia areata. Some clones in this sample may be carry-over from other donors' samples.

The CDR3 sequence is CSVGLPPPYNEQFF. The sequenced DNA is TGCAGTGTCGGGCTCCCCCCACCTTACAATGAGCAGTTCTTC. The chain couples TRBV20-1 to TRBJ2-1, with the identity of the D gene unclear. V was cut back by 7 bases and J by 4 bases, leaving a gap of 17 bases between them. As encoded in the germline V gene (reference sequence), CDR1 is DFQATT while CDR2 is SNEGSKA. Inclusive of the bounding cysteine and phenylalanine, the CDR3 is 14 residues long. Only the CDR3 DNA stays, 42 bases, in frame from base 1.